These 12 T cell receptor beta chains originate from one sample sequenced in a study of blood T cell repertoires in COVID-19. The method was immunoSEQ multiplex PCR; TCRdb's version includes in-frame clones alone and lacks a portion of them. Among approximately 270,000 clones listed, 75% to 90% were seen once. Specimen: peripheral blood. All receptors come from a woman aged 70-85 years with acute or convalescent COVID-19.

The chain couples TRBV6-5 to TRBJ1-4; D gene uncertain. From germline, CDR1 is MNHEY and CDR2 SVGAGI. V was pared by 3 bases and J by 8 bases, with 16 bases between. The CDR3 totals 15 residues. The CDR3 is CASSYLTSPYEKLFF. DNA of the CDR3: TGTGCCAGCAGTTATCTAACTTCACCCTACGAAAAACTGTTTTTT.

V and J are TRBV7-9 and TRBJ1-2, with unresolved D. Germline V gene data show CDR1 as SEHNR and CDR2 as FQNEAQ (reference sequence). Trimming cost V 5 bases and J 2 bases, with 9 bases left between them. This CDR3 is 13 amino acids long. CDR3 coding DNA: TGTGCCAGCAGCCCACACGGGAACTATGGCTACACCTTC. It yields the protein CASSPHGNYGYTF.

J is TRBJ2-2 and V is TRBV5-1; a weak D match, TRBD1 (6 bases). CDR1 and CDR2 from the germline V gene are SGHRS and YFSETQ. This CDR3 contains 13 residues. V dropped 5 bases and J dropped 7 bases, with 12 bases sitting between them. CDR3: CASSGLRGGELFF. The DNA of the CDR3 is TGCGCCAGCAGTGGCCTCAGGGGCGGGGAGCTGTTTTTT.

The J gene is TRBJ1-3, the V gene TRBV4-1; D is unresolved. This CDR3 is 16 amino acids long. The germline V and J ends were trimmed by 3 bases and 0 bases, with 12 bases remaining between them. Germline-derived CDR1 and CDR2 are MGHRA and YSYEKL. In nucleotides, the CDR3 is TGCGCCAGCAGCCACCCCTGGAGTTTCTCTGGAAACACCATATATTTT. Protein product: CASSHPWSFSGNTIYF.

Details on this clone: This sample includes further DNA sequences coding for the same CDR3. This chain connects TRBV5-1 to TRBJ2-7, with D perhaps TRBD1 (6 bases). This CDR3 has 12 residues. V shed 3 bases and J shed 6 bases, with 10 bases lying between them. CDR1 and CDR2 (germline): SGHRS, YFSETQ. CDR3 sequence (DNA): TGCGCCAGCAGCTCGACAGGCCCCGAGCAGTACTTC. Translated, it gives CASSSTGPEQYF.

Here the CDR3 reads CASSLGAANSGNTIYF. CDR3 DNA sequence: TGTGCCAGCAGCTTGGGAGCTGCGAACTCTGGAAACACCATATATTTT. The chain combines TRBV5-6 with TRBJ1-3; no clear D gene. Per the germline V gene, CDR1 is SGHDT and CDR2 is YYEEEE. The V end was cut by 0 bases, the J end by 0 bases, with 10 bases between. The CDR3 has 16 residues.

This clone occurred a few times. The rearrangement uses TRBV19 and TRBJ1-1; D not resolved. The ends were cut back, 6 bases at V and 6 bases at J, with 11 bases in the middle. This CDR3 is 12 amino acids long. Germline values: CDR1 LNHDA, CDR2 SQIVND (reference sequence). This chain's CDR3 is CASRSRSAEAFF. In DNA, the CDR3 is TGTGCCAGTAGAAGTCGGTCGGCTGAAGCTTTCTTT. Variable domain in full (rest from reference TRBV19 and TRBJ1-1): DGGITQSPKYLFRKEGQNVTLSCEQNLNHDAMYWYRQDPGQGLRLIYYSQIVNDFQKGDIAEGYSVSREKKESFPLTVTSAQKNPTAFYLCASRSRSAEAFFGQGTRLTVV.

The chain joins TRBV19 to TRBJ2-7; TRBD1 is a possible D gene (6 bases). CDR3 length equals 14 residues. Germline V gene lookup returns CDR1 LNHDA and CDR2 SQIVND (reference sequence). The V gene lost 6 bases and the J gene lost 5 bases, with 17 bases spanning the gap. CDR3 region: CASRAWGQADEQYF. CDR3 DNA: TGTGCCAGTAGGGCGTGGGGGCAAGCGGACGAGCAGTACTTC.

The gene calls are TRBV11-2 and TRBJ2-5; perhaps TRBD2 as D (5 bases). V lost 4 bases and J 4 bases, leaving 19 bases between the germline ends. The CDR3 loop spans 16 amino acids. Germline CDR1 and CDR2: SGHAT and FQNNGV. As DNA, the CDR3 is TGTGCCAGCAGCTCGATAGCGAGATCACGGAGAGAGACCCAGTACTTC. This codes for CASSSIARSRRETQYF.

This chain joins TRBV3-1 (or the pseudogene TRBV3-2) and TRBJ1-2, with 7 bases fitting TRBD1. The length of the CDR3 is 13 residues. Unmatched junction bases numbered 4, after V lost 6 bases and J lost 3 bases. CDR1 is LGHDT and CDR2 is YNNKEL in the germline V gene (reference sequence). Here the CDR3 DNA reads TGTGCCAGCAGTCTAGACAGGGACTATGGCTACACCTTC. Encoded protein: CASSLDRDYGYTF.

V and J are TRBV7-8 and TRBJ2-5, with TRBD2 as a possible D gene (6 bases). The CDR3 runs to 14 residues. Trimming took 7 bases from V and 4 from J, leaving 16 bases between them. CDR1 and CDR2 (germline): SGHVS, FQNEAQ. The CDR3 spells CASTPGGRIETQYF. Written as DNA, the CDR3 is TGTGCCAGCACCCCCGGGGGTCGGATAGAGACCCAGTACTTC.

The chain couples TRBV2 to TRBJ2-4; TRBD2 aligns across 7 bases. CDR3 length equals 15 residues. Germline CDR1 reads SNHLY; CDR2 reads FYNNEI. The J segment lost 1 base and the V segment lost 5 bases, leaving 5 bases of the junction unmatched. The CDR3 loop is CASSWGGAAKNIQYF. The CDR3 nucleotides read TGTGCCAGCAGTTGGGGGGGAGCGGCCAAAAACATTCAGTACTTC.